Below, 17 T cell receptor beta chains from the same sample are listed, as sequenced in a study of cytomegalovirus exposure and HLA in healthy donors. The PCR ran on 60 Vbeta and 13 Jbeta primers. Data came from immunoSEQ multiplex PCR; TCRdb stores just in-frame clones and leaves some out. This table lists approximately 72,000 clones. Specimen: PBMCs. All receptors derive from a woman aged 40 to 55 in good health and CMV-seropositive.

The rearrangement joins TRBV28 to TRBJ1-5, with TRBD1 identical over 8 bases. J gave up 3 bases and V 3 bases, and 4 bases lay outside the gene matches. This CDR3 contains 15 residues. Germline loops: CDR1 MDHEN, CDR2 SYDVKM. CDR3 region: CASSLTGVINQPQHF. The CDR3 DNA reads TGTGCCAGCAGTTTGACAGGGGTAATCAATCAGCCCCAGCATTTT.

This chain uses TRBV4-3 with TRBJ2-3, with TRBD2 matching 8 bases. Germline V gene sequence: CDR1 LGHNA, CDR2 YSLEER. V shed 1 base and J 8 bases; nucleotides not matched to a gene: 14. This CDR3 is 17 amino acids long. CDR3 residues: CASSQVKTTGGPSTQYF. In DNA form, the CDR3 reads TGCGCCAGCAGCCAAGTAAAGACGACGGGGGGGCCTAGTACGCAGTATTTT.

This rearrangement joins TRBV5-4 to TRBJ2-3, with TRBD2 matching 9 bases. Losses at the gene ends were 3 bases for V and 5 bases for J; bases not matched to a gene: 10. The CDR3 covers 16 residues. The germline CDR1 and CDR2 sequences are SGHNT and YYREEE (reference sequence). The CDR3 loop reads CASSWGASGAGDTQYF. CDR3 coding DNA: TGTGCCAGCAGCTGGGGAGCTAGCGGGGCTGGAGATACGCAGTATTTT.

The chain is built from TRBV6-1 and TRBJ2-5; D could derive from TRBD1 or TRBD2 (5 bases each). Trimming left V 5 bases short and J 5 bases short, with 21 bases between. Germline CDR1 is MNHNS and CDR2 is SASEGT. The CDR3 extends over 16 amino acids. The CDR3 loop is CASSKGLWGSVETQYF. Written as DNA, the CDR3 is TGTGCCAGCAGTAAAGGACTCTGGGGCTCGGTGGAGACCCAGTACTTC.

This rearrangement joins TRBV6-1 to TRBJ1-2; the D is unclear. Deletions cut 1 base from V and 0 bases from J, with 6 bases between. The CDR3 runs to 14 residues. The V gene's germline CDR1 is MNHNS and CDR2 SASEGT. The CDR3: CASSEVDSNYGYTF. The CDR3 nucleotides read TGTGCCAGCAGTGAAGTAGACTCTAACTATGGCTACACCTTC.

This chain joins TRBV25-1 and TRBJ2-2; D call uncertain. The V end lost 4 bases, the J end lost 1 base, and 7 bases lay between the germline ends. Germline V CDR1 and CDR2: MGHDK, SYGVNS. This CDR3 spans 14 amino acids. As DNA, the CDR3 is TGTGCCAGCAGTGGGCGACAGAACACCGGGGAGCTGTTTTTT. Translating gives CASSGRQNTGELFF.

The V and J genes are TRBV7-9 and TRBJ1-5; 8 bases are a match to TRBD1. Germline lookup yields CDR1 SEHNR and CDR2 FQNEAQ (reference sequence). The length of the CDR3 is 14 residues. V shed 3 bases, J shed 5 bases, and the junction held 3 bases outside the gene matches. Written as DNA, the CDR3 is TGTGCCAGCAGCTTGACAGGGGAGGATCAGCCCCAGCATTTT. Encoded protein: CASSLTGEDQPQHF.

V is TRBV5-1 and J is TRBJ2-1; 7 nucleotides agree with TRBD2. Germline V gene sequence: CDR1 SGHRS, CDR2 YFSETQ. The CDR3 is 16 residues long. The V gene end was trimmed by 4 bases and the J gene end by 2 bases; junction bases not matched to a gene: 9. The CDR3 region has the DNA TGCGCCAGCAGCCTGGGAGGGCCGGTCCCCTACAATGAGCAGTTCTTC. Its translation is CASSLGGPVPYNEQFF. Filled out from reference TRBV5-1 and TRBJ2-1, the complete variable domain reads KAGVTQTPRYLIKTRGQQVTLSCSPISGHRSVSWYQQTPGQGLQFLFEYFSETQRNKGNFPGRFSGRQFSNSRSEMNVSTLELGDSALYLCASSLGGPVPYNEQFFGPGTRLTVL.

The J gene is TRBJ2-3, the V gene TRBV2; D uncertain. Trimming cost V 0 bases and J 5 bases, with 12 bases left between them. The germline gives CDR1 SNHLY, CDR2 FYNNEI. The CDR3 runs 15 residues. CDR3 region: CASSEASLSIDTQYF. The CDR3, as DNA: TGTGCCAGCAGTGAAGCTAGTTTGTCTATAGATACGCAGTATTTT.

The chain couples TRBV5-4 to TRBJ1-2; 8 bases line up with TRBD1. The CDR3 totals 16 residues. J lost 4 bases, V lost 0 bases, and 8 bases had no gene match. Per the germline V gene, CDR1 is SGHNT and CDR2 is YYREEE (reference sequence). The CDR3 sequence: CASSLESGGEAYGYTF. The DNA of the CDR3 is TGTGCCAGCAGCTTGGAATCAGGGGGCGAAGCCTATGGCTACACCTTC.

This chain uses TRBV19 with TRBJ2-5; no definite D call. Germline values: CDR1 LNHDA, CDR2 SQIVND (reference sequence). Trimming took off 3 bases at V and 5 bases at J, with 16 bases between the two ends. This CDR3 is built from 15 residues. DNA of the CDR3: TGTGCCAGTAGTATGGGCAGAGCCTCCATGGAGACCCAGTACTTC. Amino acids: CASSMGRASMETQYF.

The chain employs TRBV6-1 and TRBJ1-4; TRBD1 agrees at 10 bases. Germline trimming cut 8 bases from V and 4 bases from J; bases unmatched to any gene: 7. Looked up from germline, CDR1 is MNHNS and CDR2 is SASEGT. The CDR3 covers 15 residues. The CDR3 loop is CASQTGGRGNEKLFF. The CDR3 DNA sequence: TGTGCCAGCCAGACAGGGGGCCGTGGTAATGAAAAACTGTTTTTT.

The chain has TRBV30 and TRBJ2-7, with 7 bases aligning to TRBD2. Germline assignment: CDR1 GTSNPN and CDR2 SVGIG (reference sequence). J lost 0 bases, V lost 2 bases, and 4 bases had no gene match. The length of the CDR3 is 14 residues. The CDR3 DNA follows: TGTGCCTGGAGTATAACTAGCGCCTCCTACGAGCAGTACTTC. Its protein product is CAWSITSASYEQYF.

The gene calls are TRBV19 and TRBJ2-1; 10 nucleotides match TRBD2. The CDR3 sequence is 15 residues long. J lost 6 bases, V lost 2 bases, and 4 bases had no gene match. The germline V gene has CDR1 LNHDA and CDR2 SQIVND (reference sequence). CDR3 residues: CASSILRTSGNEQFF. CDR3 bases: TGTGCCAGTAGTATATTAAGGACTAGCGGCAATGAGCAGTTCTTC.

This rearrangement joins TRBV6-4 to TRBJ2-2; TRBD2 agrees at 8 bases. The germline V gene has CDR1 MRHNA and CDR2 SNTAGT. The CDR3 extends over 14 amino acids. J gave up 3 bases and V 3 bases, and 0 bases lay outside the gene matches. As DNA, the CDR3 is TGTGCCAGCAGTGAAGCGGGGGACACCGGGGAGCTGTTTTTT. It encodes CASSEAGDTGELFF.

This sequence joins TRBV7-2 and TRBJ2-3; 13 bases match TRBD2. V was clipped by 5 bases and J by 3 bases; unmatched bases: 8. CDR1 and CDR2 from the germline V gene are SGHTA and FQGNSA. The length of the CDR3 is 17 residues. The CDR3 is CASSRFKLAGGTDTQYF. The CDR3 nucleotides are TGTGCCAGCAGCCGGTTTAAACTAGCGGGAGGGACAGATACGCAGTATTTT. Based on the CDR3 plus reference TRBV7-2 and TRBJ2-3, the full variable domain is GAGVSQSPSNKVTEKGKDVELRCDPISGHTALYWYRQSLGQGLEFLIYFQGNSAPDKSGLPSDRFSAERTGGSVSTLTIQRTQQEDSAVYLCASSRFKLAGGTDTQYFGPGTRLTVL.

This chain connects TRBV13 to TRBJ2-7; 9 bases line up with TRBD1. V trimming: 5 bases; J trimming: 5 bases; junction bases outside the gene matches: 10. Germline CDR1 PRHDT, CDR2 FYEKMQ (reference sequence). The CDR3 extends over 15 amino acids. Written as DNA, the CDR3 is TGTGCCAGCAGCATCTGGACAGGGGCTAAACACGAGCAGTACTTC. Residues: CASSIWTGAKHEQYF.